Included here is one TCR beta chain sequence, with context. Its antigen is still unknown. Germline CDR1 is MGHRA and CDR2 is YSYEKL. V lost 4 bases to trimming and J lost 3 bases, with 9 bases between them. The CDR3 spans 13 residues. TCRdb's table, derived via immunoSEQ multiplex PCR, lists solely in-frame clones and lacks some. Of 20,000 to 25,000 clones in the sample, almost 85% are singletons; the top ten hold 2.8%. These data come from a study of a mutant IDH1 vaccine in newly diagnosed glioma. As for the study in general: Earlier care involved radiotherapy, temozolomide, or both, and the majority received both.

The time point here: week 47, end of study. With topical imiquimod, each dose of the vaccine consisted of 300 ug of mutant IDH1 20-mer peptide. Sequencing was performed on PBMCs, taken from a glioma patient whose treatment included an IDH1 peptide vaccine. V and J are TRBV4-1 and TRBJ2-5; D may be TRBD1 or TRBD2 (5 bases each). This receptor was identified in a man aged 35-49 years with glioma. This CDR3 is CASSRRGEETQYF. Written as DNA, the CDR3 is TGCGCCAGCAGCCGAAGAGGGGAAGAGACCCAGTACTTC.